This entry lists 14 T cell receptor beta chains sequenced from one sample in a study of blood T cell repertoires in COVID-19. Measured with immunoSEQ multiplex PCR; TCRdb has only the in-frame clones, and not every one. The table has hundreds of thousands of clones, roughly 87% seen once. The sample consisted of PBMCs or T cells enriched from blood (not recorded which). These receptors were obtained from a woman in her thirties who had recovered from COVID-19.

The V gene is TRBV6-5, the J gene TRBJ1-2; TRBD1 matches 9 bases. Germline values: CDR1 MNHEY, CDR2 SVGAGI. CDR3 length equals 13 residues. V was clipped by 7 bases and J by 4 bases; unmatched bases: 4. The CDR3 loop reads CASKPGQGYGYTF. The CDR3 DNA reads TGTGCCAGCAAGCCGGGACAGGGCTATGGCTACACCTTC.

This sequence joins TRBV19 and TRBJ1-5, with unresolved D. Germline CDR1 LNHDA, CDR2 SQIVND (reference sequence). Trimming stripped 1 base from V and 0 bases from J, with 10 bases between. The CDR3 loop spans 16 amino acids. The CDR3 spells CASSIGAEYSNQPQHF. DNA of the CDR3: TGTGCCAGTAGTATAGGGGCAGAGTATAGCAATCAGCCCCAGCATTTT.

J is TRBJ1-2 and V is TRBV5-1; D perhaps matches TRBD1 (5 bases). CDR3 length: 15 amino acids. V dropped 0 bases and J dropped 0 bases, with 9 bases sitting between them. The V gene's germline CDR1 is SGHRS and CDR2 YFSETQ. This chain's CDR3 is CASSLGAGPNYGYTF. As DNA, the CDR3 is TGCGCCAGCAGCTTGGGGGCAGGGCCTAACTATGGCTACACCTTC.

In its sample, this clone was seen once. The genes are TRBV5-1 and TRBJ2-5; D possibly corresponds to TRBD2 (5 bases). Trimming took 0 bases from V and 2 from J, leaving 17 bases between them. The V gene's germline CDR1 is SGHRS and CDR2 YFSETQ. This CDR3 has 17 residues. CDR3 sequence reads: CASSLGWAADYQETQYF. As DNA, the CDR3 is TGCGCCAGCAGCTTGGGCTGGGCAGCGGATTATCAAGAGACCCAGTACTTC. The full variable domain, with the rest looked up from reference TRBV5-1 and TRBJ2-5, is KAGVTQTPRYLIKTRGQQVTLSCSPISGHRSVSWYQQTPGQGLQFLFEYFSETQRNKGNFPGRFSGRQFSNSRSEMNVSTLELGDSALYLCASSLGWAADYQETQYFGPGTRLLVL.

The genes are TRBV5-1 and TRBJ1-2; 7 nucleotides agree with TRBD1. This CDR3 contains 17 residues. Germline assignment: CDR1 SGHRS and CDR2 YFSETQ. The V gene end was trimmed by 4 bases and the J gene end by 3 bases; junction bases not matched to a gene: 15. CDR3: CASSGQDAWNTDYGYTF. The CDR3, as DNA: TGCGCCAGCAGCGGACAGGACGCCTGGAATACAGACTATGGCTACACCTTC.

The chain recombines TRBV20-1 with TRBJ2-3; D is ambiguous. V dropped 3 bases and J dropped 4 bases, with 8 bases sitting between them. This CDR3 has 12 amino acids. The germline V gene has CDR1 DFQATT and CDR2 SNEGSKA (reference sequence). The CDR3 is CSASLGPDTQYF. The CDR3 nucleotides are TGCAGTGCTAGTTTGGGCCCAGATACGCAGTATTTT.

This chain connects TRBV9 to TRBJ2-3; D call uncertain. The ends were cut back, 4 bases at V and 6 bases at J, with 9 bases in the middle. CDR1 and CDR2 from the germline V gene are SGDLS and YYNGEE. The CDR3 extends over 12 amino acids. The CDR3 region is CASSPNWDTQYF. CDR3 DNA sequence: TGTGCCAGCAGCCCGAACTGGGATACGCAGTATTTT.

This clone was recorded only once. The V call is TRBV29-1, the J call TRBJ2-1; D is ambiguous. The CDR3 is 12 residues long. Trimming removed 3 bases at V and 5 bases at J, with 8 bases between. Germline values: CDR1 SQVTM, CDR2 ANQGSEA. CDR3 sequence reads: CSVDFPNNEQFF. Here the CDR3 DNA reads TGCAGCGTTGATTTCCCTAACAATGAGCAGTTCTTC.

This clone showed up just once. The chain is built from TRBV27 and TRBJ2-1; 9 bases are shared with TRBD2. The V gene end was trimmed by 4 bases and the J gene end by 4 bases; junction bases not matched to a gene: 8. Germline CDR1 and CDR2: MNHEY and SMNVEV (reference sequence). The CDR3 is 16 amino acids. CDR3 in amino acids: CASSYQSGGLYNEQFF. The CDR3 bases are TGTGCCAGCAGTTATCAAAGCGGGGGGCTTTACAATGAGCAGTTCTTC.

The rearrangement links TRBV5-1 to TRBJ1-2, with D possibly matching TRBD1 (6 bases). V lost 0 bases to trimming and J lost 8 bases, with 14 bases between them. CDR3 length: 14 amino acids. Looked up from germline, CDR1 is SGHRS and CDR2 is YFSETQ. Here the CDR3 DNA reads TGCGCCAGCAGCTTGGGGGCCAGGGGCGGCGGCTACACCTTC. This translates into CASSLGARGGGYTF.

The chain joins TRBV6-1 to TRBJ1-1, with 9 bases identical to TRBD1. The CDR3 has 16 residues. Germline lookup yields CDR1 MNHNS and CDR2 SASEGT. The V segment lost 4 bases and the J segment 6 bases; nucleotides outside the gene matches: 12. The CDR3 sequence is CASSVYSRDRDAEAFF. The CDR3 DNA reads as TGTGCCAGCAGTGTATATTCCCGGGACAGGGATGCTGAAGCTTTCTTT.

The rearrangement joins TRBV27 to TRBJ2-7; 9 bases fit TRBD2. The germline gives CDR1 MNHEY, CDR2 SMNVEV (reference sequence). The CDR3 runs 16 residues. Trimming cost V 3 bases and J 2 bases; bases outside gene matches: 8. CDR3: CASSLSRLAATYEQYF. The DNA for the CDR3 is TGTGCCAGCAGTTTGTCAAGACTAGCGGCCACCTACGAGCAGTACTTC.

V usage is TRBV15 and J usage is TRBJ2-7, with a tentative D call TRBD1 (5 bases). The CDR3 runs to 14 residues. V gave up 3 bases and J gave up 1 base, with 10 bases separating them. In germline, CDR1 is LNHNV, CDR2 YYDKDF (reference sequence). This chain's CDR3 is CATSRTVNSYEQYF. In nucleotides, the CDR3 is TGTGCCACCAGCAGGACAGTAAATTCCTACGAGCAGTACTTC.

J is TRBJ1-5 and V is TRBV7-2; D possibly corresponds to TRBD1 (5 bases). Looked up from germline, CDR1 is SGHTA and CDR2 is FQGNSA. V lost 5 bases, J lost 4 bases, and 9 bases lay in between. This CDR3 is built from 13 residues. CDR3 protein: CASSIDRNQPQHF. The CDR3 DNA reads TGTGCCAGCAGCATCGACAGAAATCAGCCCCAGCATTTT.